The 11 T cell receptor beta chains presented below share a single source sample, sequenced in a study of T cell responses to AZD1222 COVID-19 vaccine. Produced via immunoSEQ multiplex PCR; TCRdb's table is partial and in-frame only. The sample lists roughly 180,000 clones; roughly nine tenths were seen once. The sequencing here drew on peripheral blood, taken 28 days after the second AZD1222 dose. These receptors all stem from an adult who received the AZD1222 COVID-19 vaccine.

This chain joins TRBV5-1 and TRBJ2-1; D is perhaps TRBD2 (6 bases). The V end lost 0 bases, the J end lost 1 base, and 11 bases lay between the germline ends. Germline-derived CDR1 and CDR2 are SGHRS and YFSETQ. The CDR3 covers 16 residues. As DNA, the CDR3 is TGCGCCAGCAGCTTGGAGGCTGGGGGGTCCTACAATGAGCAGTTCTTC. Protein: CASSLEAGGSYNEQFF.

The J gene is TRBJ2-5, the V gene TRBV11-3, with no clear D. Per the germline V gene, CDR1 is SGHNT and CDR2 is YENEEA. There are 13 residues in the CDR3. V dropped 1 base and J dropped 7 bases, with 10 bases sitting between them. The CDR3 loop reads CASSLVSASTQYF. The DNA of the CDR3 is TGTGCCAGCAGCTTAGTATCAGCGTCGACCCAGTACTTC.

V and J are TRBV30 and TRBJ1-5; tentative D call: TRBD1 (5 bases). V lost 1 base, J lost 1 base, and 11 bases lay in between. This CDR3 region has 15 residues. Per germline, CDR1 GTSNPN and CDR2 SVGIG (reference sequence). DNA for the CDR3: TGTGCCTGGAGTGAGGGGACGAACAGCAATCAGCCCCAGCATTTT. Residues: CAWSEGTNSNQPQHF. The whole variable domain, filled in from reference TRBV30 and TRBJ1-5, reads SQTIHQWPATLVQPVGSPLSLECTVEGTSNPNLYWYRQAAGRGLQLLFYSVGIGQISSEVPQNLSASRPQDRQFILSSKKLLLSDSGFYLCAWSEGTNSNQPQHFGDGTRLSIL.

This chain uses TRBV11-3 with TRBJ1-5; D perhaps matches TRBD1 (6 bases). This CDR3 is 16 amino acids long. CDR1 and CDR2 (germline): SGHNT, YENEEA. The V gene lost 5 bases and the J gene lost 3 bases, with 17 bases spanning the gap. CDR3 sequence: CASSLPGHPANQPQHF. CDR3 in DNA: TGTGCCAGCAGCCTTCCGGGACACCCTGCCAATCAGCCCCAGCATTTT.

The rearrangement joins TRBV24-1 to TRBJ2-1, with 10 positions matching TRBD2. The trim removed 5 bases at V and 3 bases at J, leaving 6 bases unmatched. The germline gives CDR1 KGHDR, CDR2 SFDVKD. The CDR3 has 16 amino acids. CDR3 coding DNA: TGTGCCACCAGTGGCCTTCTAGCGGGAGACTACAATGAGCAGTTCTTC. As protein: CATSGLLAGDYNEQFF.

The V and J genes are TRBV10-3 and TRBJ1-1; weak D call: TRBD1 (5 bases). CDR1 is ENHRY, CDR2 SYGVKD, per germline. V lost 6 bases, J lost 4 bases, and 12 bases lay in between. The CDR3 extends over 13 amino acids. CDR3 sequence reads: CAIRAGIFTEAFF. The CDR3 DNA reads TGTGCCATCAGAGCAGGGATTTTCACTGAAGCTTTCTTT.

The rearrangement joins TRBV3-1 (or the pseudogene TRBV3-2) to TRBJ1-1, with 10 bases identical to TRBD1. CDR1 LGHDT and CDR2 YNNKEL come from the germline V gene (reference sequence). CDR3 length: 14 residues. After removal of 4 bases from V and 4 bases from J, the junction contained 3 bases not matched to a gene. CDR3: CASSRQGAVTEAFF. CDR3 coding DNA: TGTGCCAGCAGCCGACAGGGGGCGGTCACTGAAGCTTTCTTT.

The chain carries TRBV28 and TRBJ2-7; tentatively, D is TRBD1 (5 bases). The CDR3 extends over 15 amino acids. CDR1 is MDHEN, CDR2 SYDVKM, per germline. V was clipped by 3 bases and J by 3 bases, with 15 bases between them. The CDR3 DNA is TGTGCCAGCAGTTTTCTTAGGGCCCAGGGCTACGAGCAGTACTTC. Translation: CASSFLRAQGYEQYF.

The chain's CDR3 is CASTPEGGYHTEAFF. The DNA for the CDR3 is TGTGCCAGCACTCCGGAGGGAGGGTATCACACTGAAGCTTTCTTT. V gene TRBV28 combines with J gene TRBJ1-1; D not certain. The CDR3 is 15 amino acids. Germline V lookup: CDR1 MDHEN, CDR2 SYDVKM. Trimming left V 7 bases short and J 3 bases short, with 18 bases between.

The rearrangement links TRBV4-2 to TRBJ1-2; D is possibly TRBD1 (5 bases). The CDR3 has 16 amino acids. Trimming pared 0 bases from V and 4 bases from J, leaving 15 bases between. Germline loops: CDR1 LGHNA, CDR2 YNFKEQ. The CDR3 region has the DNA TGTGCCAGCAGCCAAGATCCTCTCAGGGCGGGCTATGGCTACACCTTC. Amino acids: CASSQDPLRAGYGYTF.

The chain joins TRBV3-1 (or the pseudogene TRBV3-2) to TRBJ1-2; tentative D call: TRBD1 (5 bases). Trimming removed 5 bases at V and 4 bases at J, with 11 bases between. This CDR3 spans 13 amino acids. The germline CDR1 and CDR2 sequences are LGHDT and YNNKEL (reference sequence). The CDR3 DNA is TGTGCCAGCAGCGGGGGTCTTGCCTATGGCTACACCTTC. This translates into CASSGGLAYGYTF.